This T cell receptor (beta chain) was found in a study of cytomegalovirus exposure and HLA in healthy donors. The overall study: One earlier analysis, a look at around 180 million T cells, found about 100 million unique TCR beta sequences. Caucasian-associated ancestry cluster membership applied to approximately 81% of 398 genotyped donors. Study-wide points: Reportedly, diagnosis of cytomegalovirus status by the classifier showed high specificity and sensitivity. Analysis was performed later, and it showed HLA-associated TCR beta chains to be more clonally expanded than equally common others.

For this clone: Its antigen is unidentified.

Researchers ran the PCR with 60 Vbeta and 13 Jbeta primers. Data came from immunoSEQ multiplex PCR; TCRdb stores just in-frame clones and leaves some out. The sample holds 150,000 to 200,000 clones; about 75% are singletons and the top ten take around an eighth. The sample comprised PBMCs. This TCR came from a man in his forties or fifties in good health and CMV-seropositive.

In DNA, the CDR3 is TGTGCCAGCACCCCCGCACTAGCCAAAAACATTCAGTACTTC. It translates to CASTPALAKNIQYF. This chain uses TRBV7-2 with TRBJ2-4; D is unresolved. In germline, CDR1 is SGHTA, CDR2 FQGNSA. Trimming cost V 7 bases and J 0 bases, with 10 bases left between them. This CDR3 has 14 residues.